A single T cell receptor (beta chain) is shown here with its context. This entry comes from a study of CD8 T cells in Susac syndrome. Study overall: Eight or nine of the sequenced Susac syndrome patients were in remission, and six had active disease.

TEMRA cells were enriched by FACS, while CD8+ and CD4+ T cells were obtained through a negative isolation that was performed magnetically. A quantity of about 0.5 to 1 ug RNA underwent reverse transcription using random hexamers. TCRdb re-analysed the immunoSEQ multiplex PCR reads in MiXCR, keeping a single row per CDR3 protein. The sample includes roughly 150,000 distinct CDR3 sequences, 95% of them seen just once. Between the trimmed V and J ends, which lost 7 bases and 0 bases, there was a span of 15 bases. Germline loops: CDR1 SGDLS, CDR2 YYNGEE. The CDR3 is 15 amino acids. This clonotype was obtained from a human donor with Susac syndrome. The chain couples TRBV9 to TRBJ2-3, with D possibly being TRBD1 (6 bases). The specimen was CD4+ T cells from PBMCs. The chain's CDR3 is CASGVRGGSTDTQYF. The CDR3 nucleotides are TGTGCCAGCGGAGTCCGAGGGGGAAGCACAGATACGCAGTATTTT.